This T cell receptor (beta chain) was retrieved from a study of cytomegalovirus exposure and HLA in healthy donors. Germline V lookup: CDR1 MDHEN, CDR2 SYDVKM. Trimming stripped 5 bases from V and 2 bases from J, with 15 bases between. The CDR3 has 15 residues. The PCR had 60 Vbeta and 13 Jbeta primers. The repertoire was sequenced with immunoSEQ multiplex PCR; TCRdb's copy has only in-frame clones and lacks some. The table has around 130,000 clones, more than 70% seen once. The receptor was isolated from a woman aged 55-70 years in good health and CMV-seronegative. The chain uses TRBV28 and TRBJ2-5, with TRBD1 as a possible D gene (6 bases). Sequences were obtained from PBMCs. The CDR3, as DNA: TGTGCCAGCAGTGAACCAGGGGCGGCGCAAGAGACCCAGTACTTC. It specifies CASSEPGAAQETQYF.